The 5 T cell receptor beta chains below come from one sample, sequenced in a study of spatial heterogeneity in lung cancer. TCRdb passed the 5' RACE reads through MiXCR, listing each CDR3 protein once. The table has tens of thousands of distinct CDR3 sequences, 10% to 15% seen once. Time point reported: sample taken at primary tumor resection. Specimen: PBMCs, collected at surgery. Source of these receptors: a male donor with early-stage non-small cell lung cancer.

V usage is TRBV4-2 and J usage is TRBJ2-1; D is uncertain. With 0 bases removed from V and 12 bases from J, the gap between germline ends came to 6 bases. The CDR3 is made up of 11 amino acids. The V gene's germline CDR1 is LGHNA and CDR2 YNFKEQ. Written as DNA, the CDR3 is TGTGCCAGCAGCCAAGAAACATCGCAGTTCTTC. Translation gives CASSQETSQFF.

The genes are TRBV7-2 and TRBJ1-1; D uncertain. CDR3 size: 13 residues. Germline V lookup: CDR1 SGHTA, CDR2 FQGNSA. V shed 5 bases and J shed 1 base, with 8 bases lying between them. The CDR3: CASSTQRNTEAFF. The CDR3 DNA sequence: TGTGCCAGCAGCACACAGAGGAACACTGAAGCTTTCTTT.

At least ten counts were recorded for this clonotype. As DNA, the CDR3 is TGTGCCAGCAGTACTGGACAGGGGCCACAAGAGACCCAGTACTTC. Translation gives CASSTGQGPQETQYF. This chain uses TRBV12-3 or TRBV12-4 with TRBJ2-5, with 9 bases aligning to TRBD1. J lost 2 bases, V lost 5 bases, and 6 bases had no gene match. The CDR3 has 15 amino acids.

This clonotype was detected only a few times. V usage is TRBV19 and J usage is TRBJ1-5; TRBD1 matches at 7 bases. The V gene's germline CDR1 is LNHDA and CDR2 SQIVND (reference sequence). V lost 2 bases to trimming and J lost 2 bases; unmatched junction nucleotides: 0. There are 14 residues in the CDR3. CDR3 region: CASSIQGGNQPQHF. CDR3 coding DNA: TGTGCCAGTAGTATACAGGGGGGCAATCAGCCCCAGCATTTT.

This clonotype was detected once. The chain carries TRBV7-2 and TRBJ2-1; TRBD2 aligns across 12 bases. Germline CDR1 is SGHTA and CDR2 is FQGNSA. The CDR3 has 15 residues. V lost 5 bases, J lost 4 bases, and 3 bases stayed unmatched. The CDR3 bases are TGTGCCAGCAGCACTAGCGGGGGGCCGTACAATGAGCAGTTCTTC. Amino acids: CASSTSGGPYNEQFF. Filled out from reference TRBV7-2 and TRBJ2-1, the complete variable domain reads GAGVSQSPSNKVTEKGKDVELRCDPISGHTALYWYRQSLGQGLEFLIYFQGNSAPDKSGLPSDRFSAERTGGSVSTLTIQRTQQEDSAVYLCASSTSGGPYNEQFFGPGTRLTVL.